Presented here are 8 T cell receptor beta chains from one specimen sequenced in a study of identical twins. TCRdb analysed the 5' RACE reads with MiXCR anew, one entry per CDR3 protein. The top ten hold roughly 3.2% of the sample, which has a few hundred thousand distinct CDR3 sequences, over 8.5% seen once. These data were also filed under a second study, of yellow fever vaccine responses in identical twins.

Sequencing was performed on PBMCs. The receptors come from a woman aged 18-29 years in good health.

The table lists this clonotype with a few counts. This rearrangement joins TRBV6-1 to TRBJ1-2; D is possibly TRBD1 (5 bases). The germline V gene encodes CDR1 MNHNS and CDR2 SASEGT. This CDR3 contains 15 residues. Trimming shortened V by 6 bases and J by 7 bases, and 21 bases separated the two germline ends. As DNA, the CDR3 is TGTGCCAGCAGCCCCCGCCGAGACAGCCAGCGTGGCTACACCTTC. Translated, it gives CASSPRRDSQRGYTF.

The rearrangement joins TRBV3-1 to TRBJ2-5; D unclear. This CDR3 has 13 residues. Germline-derived CDR1 and CDR2 are LGHDT and YNNKEL (reference sequence). The V end was cut by 1 base, the J end by 3 bases, with 6 bases between. CDR3: CASSQVQEETQYF. The CDR3 DNA is TGTGCCAGCAGCCAAGTCCAGGAAGAGACCCAGTACTTC.

This clonotype was seen at least ten times. This chain uses TRBV20-1 with TRBJ2-3, with TRBD2 identical over 12 bases. J gave up 0 bases and V 0 bases, and 7 bases lay outside the gene matches. The CDR3 consists of 18 residues. In germline, CDR1 is DFQATT, CDR2 SNEGSKA (reference sequence). In DNA form, the CDR3 reads TGCAGTGCTAGAGATTCCGGACTAGCGGGGCGAAGCACAGATACGCAGTATTTT. Its translation: CSARDSGLAGRSTDTQYF.

V is TRBV20-1 and J is TRBJ2-7, with D perhaps TRBD2 (5 bases). V was shortened by 5 bases and J by 4 bases, with 18 bases between the two germline ends. Germline V lookup: CDR1 DFQATT, CDR2 SNEGSKA (reference sequence). The CDR3 totals 14 residues. The CDR3 DNA follows: TGCAGTGCTTCCCCGCGTGACTACTCATACGAGCAGTACTTC. It specifies CSASPRDYSYEQYF.

This clonotype showed up many times. The chain is built from TRBV20-1 and TRBJ1-4, with TRBD1 identical over 7 bases. The length of the CDR3 is 13 residues. Per the germline V gene, CDR1 is DFQATT and CDR2 is SNEGSKA (reference sequence). Trimming took 5 bases from V and 8 from J; bases not matched to a gene: 8. The CDR3 sequence is CSAQGLGGEKLFF. As DNA, the CDR3 is TGCAGTGCTCAGGGGCTAGGGGGCGAAAAACTGTTTTTT.

The rearrangement joins TRBV9 to TRBJ2-3; the D is unclear. The CDR3 has 12 amino acids. V lost 5 bases and J lost 6, with 10 bases in between. From germline, CDR1 is SGDLS and CDR2 YYNGEE. This CDR3 reads CASSENLDTQYF. The CDR3 DNA reads TGTGCCAGCAGTGAGAACCTGGATACGCAGTATTTT.

The V call is TRBV7-9, the J call TRBJ1-6; maybe TRBD1 (6 bases). The CDR3 consists of 14 residues. The germline gives CDR1 SEHNR, CDR2 FQNEAQ (reference sequence). Trimming removed 4 bases at V and 6 bases at J, with 10 bases between. The DNA of the CDR3 is TGTGCCAGCAGCTCCGGACAGATTAATTCACCCCTCCACTTT. Its translation is CASSSGQINSPLHF.

This clonotype occurred a few times. This chain uses TRBV29-1 with TRBJ2-3, with D possibly TRBD2 on 5 matching bases. The V gene's germline CDR1 is SQVTM and CDR2 ANQGSEA. The V gene lost 5 bases and the J gene lost 0 bases, with 9 bases spanning the gap. The CDR3 covers 13 residues. Here the CDR3 DNA reads TGCAGCGTTTGGACTGGAAGCACAGATACGCAGTATTTT. This codes for CSVWTGSTDTQYF.